Following are 17 T cell receptor beta chains from one sample sequenced in a study of shared T cell receptors in the human thymus. Libraries were prepared by immunoSEQ multiplex PCR; TCRdb keeps only in-frame clonotypes and omits some of them. Altogether about 400,000 clones are present, over 90% being singletons, with the ten largest covering approximately 0.02%. The sample consisted of thymocytes. The receptors were gathered from a human donor.

The CDR3 DNA sequence: TGTGCCAGCAGCCCTCGGGACAGGGAATACGAGCAGTACTTC. Translated: CASSPRDREYEQYF. The rearrangement joins TRBV7-9 to TRBJ2-7; 9 bases fit TRBD1. J was trimmed by 4 bases and V by 5 bases; bases with no gene match: 6. This CDR3 spans 14 amino acids. CDR1 and CDR2 (germline): SEHNR, FQNEAQ (reference sequence).

This chain uses TRBV13 with TRBJ2-3; D uncertain. The germline V gene has CDR1 PRHDT and CDR2 FYEKMQ (reference sequence). V was pared by 1 base and J by 8 bases, with 13 bases between. This CDR3 has 14 residues. CDR3 DNA: TGTGCCAGCAGCTTAGACCCGAAAGTGGGTACGCAGTATTTT. Its protein is CASSLDPKVGTQYF.

The genes are TRBV28 and TRBJ2-7; D might be TRBD2 (7 bases). Trimming cost V 3 bases and J 7 bases, with 19 bases left between them. The CDR3 totals 15 residues. Germline CDR1 and CDR2: MDHEN and SYDVKM. The CDR3 sequence is CASSLIQGGAWEQYF. CDR3 coding DNA: TGTGCCAGCAGTTTGATACAGGGAGGGGCCTGGGAGCAGTACTTC.

This clone was found once. The chain is built from TRBV11-2 and TRBJ1-2; 10 bases agree with TRBD1. V trimming: 6 bases; J trimming: 6 bases; junction bases outside the gene matches: 16. The CDR3 is 17 amino acids. From germline, CDR1 is SGHAT and CDR2 FQNNGV. The chain's CDR3 is CASSDLHNTGTGDGYTF. Here the CDR3 DNA reads TGTGCCAGCAGTGATCTACATAATACCGGGACAGGGGATGGCTACACCTTC.

V usage is TRBV9 and J usage is TRBJ2-4; 12 nucleotides align to TRBD2. The CDR3 is 15 amino acids. The V gene's germline CDR1 is SGDLS and CDR2 YYNGEE. The J segment lost 5 bases and the V segment lost 3 bases, leaving 3 bases of the junction unmatched. The CDR3 loop is CASSASGREENIQYF. The DNA of the CDR3 is TGTGCCAGCAGCGCTAGCGGGAGGGAGGAAAACATTCAGTACTTC.

V gene TRBV27 combines with J gene TRBJ1-2; no clear D. The germline gives CDR1 MNHEY, CDR2 SMNVEV (reference sequence). Trimming shortened V by 0 bases and J by 8 bases, and 13 bases separated the two germline ends. The CDR3 is 14 amino acids. This CDR3 reads CASSLSWAVGGYTF. CDR3 coding DNA: TGTGCCAGCAGTTTATCGTGGGCGGTGGGGGGCTACACCTTC.

The chain is built from TRBV5-5 and TRBJ2-5, with TRBD1 matching 7 bases. Unmatched junction bases numbered 6, after V lost 5 bases and J lost 5 bases. The CDR3 consists of 13 residues. Germline V gene data show CDR1 as SGHKS and CDR2 as YYEKEE (reference sequence). For the CDR3, the DNA is TGTGCCAGCAGTTACAGGGGCGTGGAGACCCAGTACTTC. Translated: CASSYRGVETQYF.

The chain couples TRBV15 to TRBJ2-5, with 10 bases lining up with TRBD2. Germline V gene lookup returns CDR1 LNHNV and CDR2 YYDKDF (reference sequence). The V and J ends lost 0 bases and 4 bases, in that order; junction bases with no gene match: 17. CDR3 length equals 20 residues. In DNA, the CDR3 is TGTGCCACCAGCAGAGACCGAGGGGAGGGGAATTCTAGCGGGAGAGAGACCCAGTACTTC. Protein: CATSRDRGEGNSSGRETQYF. Based on the CDR3 plus reference TRBV15 and TRBJ2-5, the full variable domain is DAMVIQNPRYQVTQFGKPVTLSCSQTLNHNVMYWYQQKSSQAPKLLFHYYDKDFNNEADTPDNFQSRRPNTSFCFLDIRSPGLGDTAMYLCATSRDRGEGNSSGRETQYFGPGTRLLVL.

This chain uses TRBV18 with TRBJ2-7, with 10 bases matching TRBD2. The V segment lost 3 bases and the J segment 6 bases; nucleotides outside the gene matches: 11. CDR3 length: 16 residues. Germline V gene sequence: CDR1 KGHSH, CDR2 LQKENI. CDR3 loop: CASSPPPLAGVSEQYF. The CDR3 DNA sequence: TGTGCCAGCTCACCCCCGCCGCTAGCGGGAGTTTCCGAGCAGTACTTC.

The V and J genes are TRBV11-1 and TRBJ2-7; 8 bases are shared with TRBD2. The CDR3 loop spans 16 amino acids. Losses at the gene ends were 0 bases for V and 2 bases for J; bases not matched to a gene: 6. Per the germline V gene, CDR1 is SGHAT and CDR2 is FQDESV (reference sequence). CDR3 in DNA: TGTGCCAGCAGCTTAGCGCCGACTAGCGAAACCTACGAGCAGTACTTC. It is translated as CASSLAPTSETYEQYF.

The CDR3 region is CASSEVNSGRETQYF. The CDR3 DNA is TGTGCCAGCAGTGAAGTTAATAGCGGGAGAGAGACCCAGTACTTC. The chain links TRBV6-1 to TRBJ2-5; 9 bases are a match to TRBD2. CDR1 and CDR2 (germline): MNHNS, SASEGT. V dropped 1 base and J dropped 4; count of bases not matched to a gene: 4. The length of the CDR3 is 15 residues.

This chain connects TRBV6-5 to TRBJ2-1; D is possibly TRBD2 (6 bases). Deletions cut 0 bases from V and 0 bases from J, with 9 bases between. The CDR3 is 16 residues long. The germline gives CDR1 MNHEY, CDR2 SVGAGI. CDR3 protein: CASSYSGGDSYNEQFF. CDR3 sequence (DNA): TGTGCCAGCAGTTACTCTGGCGGGGACTCCTACAATGAGCAGTTCTTC.

As DNA, the CDR3 is TGTGCCAGCAGCCAGGGCAGGGCTGAAGCTTTCTTT. Its translation: CASSQGRAEAFF. V usage is TRBV14 and J usage is TRBJ1-1, with D tentatively TRBD1 (5 bases). V lost 3 bases, J lost 6 bases, and 8 bases lay in between. Germline assignment: CDR1 SGHDN and CDR2 FVKESK. The CDR3 contains 12 residues.

This clone was counted a single time. This chain connects TRBV10-1 to TRBJ2-2; tentative D call: TRBD1 (5 bases). Germline loops: CDR1 WNHNN, CDR2 SYGVQD (reference sequence). This CDR3 contains 15 residues. V was pared by 5 bases and J by 0 bases, with 10 bases between. The CDR3 loop is CASSKDRPNTGELFF. CDR3 coding DNA: TGCGCCAGCAGTAAAGACAGACCGAACACCGGGGAGCTGTTTTTT.

V gene TRBV5-1 combines with J gene TRBJ2-2, with TRBD2 matching 13 bases. The CDR3 has 20 amino acids. Germline assignment: CDR1 SGHRS and CDR2 YFSETQ. V shed 3 bases, J shed 1 base, and the junction held 12 bases outside the gene matches. Written as DNA, the CDR3 is TGCGCCAGCAGCTCCTTCCCCCTACTAGCGGGAGGGCAGAACACCGGGGAGCTGTTTTTT. Protein product: CASSSFPLLAGGQNTGELFF.

This clone was seen a few times. The chain links TRBV5-6 to TRBJ2-2; tentative D call: TRBD2 (5 bases). The germline gives CDR1 SGHDT, CDR2 YYEEEE. This CDR3 spans 18 amino acids. V lost 2 bases, J lost 3 bases, and 20 bases lay in between. DNA for the CDR3: TGTGCCAGCAGCTTTTTTTCCGCGGGCCTTGCCTACACCGGGGAGCTGTTTTTT. Translated, it gives CASSFFSAGLAYTGELFF.

The chain joins TRBV2 to TRBJ2-1; 13 positions agree with TRBD2. Germline assignment: CDR1 SNHLY and CDR2 FYNNEI. V gave up 6 bases and J gave up 0 bases; unmatched junction bases: 8. CDR3 size: 18 residues. CDR3 protein: CASRLTSGRVSSYNEQFF. The CDR3 nucleotides are TGTGCCAGCAGGCTCACTAGCGGGAGGGTCAGCTCCTACAATGAGCAGTTCTTC.